This T cell receptor (beta chain) is from a study of blood T cell repertoires in COVID-19. The germline CDR1 and CDR2 sequences are GTSNPN and SVGIG (reference sequence). Trimming took off 0 bases at V and 4 bases at J, with 12 bases between the two ends. The CDR3 has 14 amino acids. Sequencing was performed with immunoSEQ multiplex PCR; in TCRdb, only in-frame clones are kept and a portion is missing. Seen here are 80,000 to 100,000 clones, roughly 90% observed once, and the top ten hold more than 3.5%. The V call is TRBV30, the J call TRBJ1-2, with D perhaps TRBD1 (5 bases). Sequencing used peripheral blood. The TCR sequence derives from a human donor with COVID-19, enrolled during active disease. The donor label of this sample is uncertain. This CDR3 reads CAWSVLTVSYGYTF. The DNA for the CDR3 is TGTGCCTGGAGTGTACTGACAGTCTCCTATGGCTACACCTTC.